Shown below are 16 T cell receptor beta chains from a single sample sequenced in a study of shared clonotypes between healthy human individuals. Libraries were prepared by immunoSEQ multiplex PCR; TCRdb keeps only in-frame clonotypes and omits some of them. The sample has around 500,000 clones; about 85% are singletons. The specimen sequenced was PBMCs. All receptors derive from a woman in her thirties or forties in good health. Some clones in this sample may be carry-over from other donors' samples.

About this clone: This may arise from a read error, as a much more abundant clone is one base away. The CDR3 DNA follows: TGTGCCAGCTCACCAAATGGCGGGAGGATCTACGAGCAGTACTTC. Translation gives CASSPNGGRIYEQYF. The chain recombines TRBV18 with TRBJ2-7, with 8 bases that match TRBD2. The CDR3 extends over 15 amino acids. V shed 2 bases, J shed 3 bases, and the junction held 6 bases outside the gene matches. Germline V gives CDR1 KGHSH, CDR2 LQKENI.

The V call is TRBV11-2, the J call TRBJ1-2; maybe TRBD1 (6 bases). The V gene's germline CDR1 is SGHAT and CDR2 FQNNGV. The CDR3 is made up of 14 amino acids. V dropped 1 base and J dropped 3 bases, with 9 bases sitting between them. The CDR3 DNA sequence: TGTGCCAGCAGCTTAGCTACAGGGTACTATGGCTACACCTTC. Its translation: CASSLATGYYGYTF.

The chain joins TRBV19 to TRBJ2-2; 10 bases match TRBD1. The V segment lost 4 bases and the J segment 5 bases; nucleotides outside the gene matches: 4. The germline CDR1 and CDR2 sequences are LNHDA and SQIVND (reference sequence). The CDR3 extends over 15 amino acids. The CDR3 nucleotides are TGTGCCAGTAGTAATTGGGGACAGGGGACCGGGGAGCTGTTTTTT. As protein: CASSNWGQGTGELFF.

The V call is TRBV6-6, the J call TRBJ2-1, with D unclear. Germline CDR1 MNHNY, CDR2 SVGAGI (reference sequence). The CDR3 is made up of 15 amino acids. Deletions cut 2 bases from V and 2 bases from J, with 10 bases between. The CDR3: CASSYMDRPYNEQFF. The CDR3 DNA is TGTGCCAGCAGTTACATGGACCGCCCCTACAATGAGCAGTTCTTC.

This chain joins TRBV6-5 and TRBJ1-2; D perhaps matches TRBD1 (5 bases). CDR1 is MNHEY and CDR2 is SVGAGI in the germline V gene. Trimming left V 6 bases short and J 10 bases short, with 21 bases between. The length of the CDR3 is 14 residues. CDR3 DNA sequence: TGTGCCAGCAGGGGCGAGGGACTCCGGCGGGACTACACCTTC. Protein sequence: CASRGEGLRRDYTF.

The chain joins TRBV5-1 to TRBJ2-5, with 7 bases that match TRBD1. This CDR3 is 12 amino acids long. Germline lookup yields CDR1 SGHRS and CDR2 YFSETQ. V shed 7 bases, J shed 1 base, and the junction held 1 base outside the gene matches. The CDR3 loop is CASRDSQETQYF. The CDR3, as DNA: TGCGCCAGCCGGGACAGCCAAGAGACCCAGTACTTC.

The chain is built from TRBV11-1 and TRBJ2-7, with D perhaps matching TRBD2 (5 bases). V shed 1 base and J shed 6 bases, with 13 bases lying between them. This CDR3 has 14 residues. CDR1 SGHAT and CDR2 FQDESV come from the germline V gene (reference sequence). CDR3 amino acids: CASSLVNYRGEQYF. The CDR3 DNA reads as TGTGCCAGCAGCTTAGTGAACTACCGGGGCGAGCAGTACTTC.

The rearrangement joins TRBV2 to TRBJ2-3; no definite D call. With 6 bases removed from V and 4 bases from J, the gap between germline ends came to 11 bases. The CDR3 runs to 13 residues. CDR1 SNHLY and CDR2 FYNNEI come from the germline V gene. CDR3 protein: CASRRMTADTQYF. In nucleotides, the CDR3 is TGTGCCAGCAGGAGGATGACTGCAGATACGCAGTATTTT.

The V gene is TRBV7-8, the J gene TRBJ2-1, with D possibly matching TRBD2 (5 bases). V was shortened by 5 bases and J by 0 bases, with 17 bases between the two germline ends. The CDR3 is made up of 17 amino acids. Per germline, CDR1 SGHVS and CDR2 FQNEAQ. The CDR3 nucleotides read TGTGCCAGCAGCCCTCGGAGACGGGAAAGCTCCTACAATGAGCAGTTCTTC. It is translated as CASSPRRRESSYNEQFF.

The genes are TRBV27 and TRBJ2-2; the match to TRBD2 covers 9 bases. Trimming took 6 bases from V and 0 from J; bases not matched to a gene: 8. The CDR3 sequence is 17 residues long. Germline V gene lookup returns CDR1 MNHEY and CDR2 SMNVEV (reference sequence). The CDR3 region is CASRSSGRIANTGELFF. CDR3 in DNA: TGTGCCAGCAGAAGTAGCGGGAGAATAGCGAACACCGGGGAGCTGTTTTTT.

This clone was seen a few times. This chain links TRBV14 with TRBJ1-5; D is unresolved. The V and J ends lost 1 base and 9 bases respectively, with 10 bases between them. The CDR3 runs 13 residues. CDR1 and CDR2 from the germline V gene are SGHDN and FVKESK. CDR3 nucleotide sequence: TGTGCCAGCAGCCAAGGTGGGGATTTGCCCCAGCATTTT. It encodes CASSQGGDLPQHF.

This chain links TRBV6-1 with TRBJ2-1; TRBD1 agrees at 11 bases. J was trimmed by 6 bases and V by 6 bases; bases with no gene match: 1. CDR3 size: 13 residues. From germline, CDR1 is MNHNS and CDR2 SASEGT. CDR3 sequence: CASSGTGGNEQFF. CDR3 in DNA: TGTGCCAGCAGCGGGACAGGGGGCAATGAGCAGTTCTTC.

This chain links TRBV29-1 with TRBJ1-2, with TRBD1 matching over 8 bases. The CDR3 consists of 15 residues. Losses at the gene ends were 2 bases for V and 7 bases for J; bases not matched to a gene: 12. Per germline, CDR1 SQVTM and CDR2 ANQGSEA. For the CDR3, the DNA is TGCAGCGTTGAAATCGGTGGTGGACAGGGATTTGGCTACACCTTC. This gives the protein CSVEIGGGQGFGYTF.

The V call is TRBV10-2, the J call TRBJ2-1; 12 bases agree with TRBD2. J lost 8 bases, V lost 3 bases, and 8 bases had no gene match. CDR3 length equals 16 residues. From germline, CDR1 is WSHSY and CDR2 SAAADI. The CDR3 is CASSDGLAGGPDEQFF. CDR3 sequence (DNA): TGCGCCAGCAGTGATGGGCTAGCGGGAGGGCCGGATGAGCAGTTCTTC.

Concerning this clone: A single base is all that separates this from a far larger clone, so a read error is likely. Other DNA sequences in the sample encode the same CDR3. J is TRBJ2-5 and V is TRBV5-4; 11 nucleotides line up with TRBD2. The germline CDR1 and CDR2 sequences are SGHNT and YYREEE (reference sequence). J was trimmed by 5 bases and V by 2 bases; bases with no gene match: 2. The CDR3 is 14 residues long. The CDR3 loop is CASSLLAGVETQYF. In nucleotides, the CDR3 is TGTGCCAGCAGCTTACTAGCGGGGGTGGAGACCCAGTACTTC.

The chain carries TRBV10-1 and TRBJ2-7; tentative D call: TRBD2 (5 bases). The CDR3 totals 11 residues. Germline-derived CDR1 and CDR2 are WNHNN and SYGVQD (reference sequence). The V and J ends lost 5 bases and 6 bases respectively, with 8 bases between them. The CDR3: CASSLGGEQYF. The CDR3, as DNA: TGCGCCAGCAGTCTAGGAGGCGAGCAGTACTTC.